These 23 T cell receptor beta chains came from one sample sequenced in a study of blood T cell repertoires in COVID-19. Profiling relied on immunoSEQ multiplex PCR, and the TCRdb table lists in-frame clones only, not all of them. Of 95,000 to 120,000 clones in the sample, 85% were seen once. The specimen was peripheral blood. These receptors all come from a woman aged 60 to 75 with COVID-19, enrolled during active disease.

The J gene is TRBJ1-1, the V gene TRBV11-3; D call uncertain. Trimming took off 2 bases at V and 0 bases at J, with 4 bases between the two ends. CDR1 and CDR2 (germline): SGHNT, YENEEA. This CDR3 is built from 13 residues. As DNA, the CDR3 is TGTGCCAGCAGCTTATCTCTGAACACTGAAGCTTTCTTT. Its translation: CASSLSLNTEAFF.

V usage is TRBV2 and J usage is TRBJ1-2; a weak D match, TRBD1 (6 bases). V shed 10 bases and J shed 4 bases, with 16 bases lying between them. The V gene's germline CDR1 is SNHLY and CDR2 FYNNEI. There are 13 residues in the CDR3. The CDR3 sequence: CATSRDTFYGYTF. The CDR3 DNA reads TGTGCCACTAGTCGGGACACCTTCTATGGCTACACCTTC.

The chain recombines TRBV5-4 with TRBJ1-2; TRBD1 matches at 7 bases. This CDR3 is built from 13 residues. CDR1 and CDR2 from the germline V gene are SGHNT and YYREEE (reference sequence). With V trimmed by 3 bases and J by 8 bases, 7 bases remained unmatched. This chain's CDR3 is CASSSETGSGYTF. The CDR3 region has the DNA TGTGCCAGCAGCTCCGAGACAGGGTCCGGCTACACCTTC.

The chain couples TRBV7-6 to TRBJ1-3; the match to TRBD1 covers 7 bases. The V gene's germline CDR1 is SGHVS and CDR2 FNYEAQ. This CDR3 is 17 amino acids long. V gave up 5 bases and J gave up 0 bases; unmatched junction bases: 10. In DNA, the CDR3 is TGTGCCAGCAGCCCACGGACAGGCGCCGTCTCTGGAAACACCATATATTTT. This encodes CASSPRTGAVSGNTIYF.

The V and J genes are TRBV5-4 and TRBJ1-5; D perhaps matches TRBD1 (5 bases). This CDR3 spans 17 amino acids. Germline V gene sequence: CDR1 SGHNT, CDR2 YYREEE (reference sequence). V gave up 3 bases and J gave up 0 bases, with 16 bases separating them. The CDR3 DNA reads TGTGCCAGCAGCTACGGGGGGGGATATAATAGCAATCAGCCCCAGCATTTT. Its protein product is CASSYGGGYNSNQPQHF.

The chain combines TRBV30 with TRBJ1-2; 7 nucleotides align to TRBD1. The CDR3 is made up of 16 amino acids. Germline CDR1 and CDR2: GTSNPN and SVGIG (reference sequence). The ends lost 1 base at V and 0 bases at J; junction bases unmatched: 8. The CDR3 DNA reads TGTGCCTGGAGTGCCGGGACAGAGGGACCTAACTATGGCTACACCTTC. This codes for CAWSAGTEGPNYGYTF.

The gene calls are TRBV4-3 and TRBJ1-1; 7 nucleotides line up with TRBD1. The CDR3 totals 17 residues. Germline values: CDR1 LGHNA, CDR2 YSLEER. The ends lost 0 bases at V and 0 bases at J; junction bases unmatched: 7. The CDR3 loop is CASSQDRQGGVNTEAFF. Written as DNA, the CDR3 is TGCGCCAGCAGCCAAGATCGACAGGGCGGAGTGAACACTGAAGCTTTCTTT.

This rearrangement joins TRBV4-2 to TRBJ1-3; tentative D call: TRBD1 (6 bases). This CDR3 spans 15 amino acids. Trimming removed 2 bases at V and 1 base at J, with 9 bases between. CDR1 LGHNA and CDR2 YNFKEQ come from the germline V gene. In nucleotides, the CDR3 is TGTGCCAGCAGCCAAAAACAGGGTTCTGGAAACACCATATATTTT. This encodes CASSQKQGSGNTIYF.

The chain couples TRBV6-5 to TRBJ2-7, with 7 bases lining up with TRBD1. Germline loops: CDR1 MNHEY, CDR2 SVGAGI. The CDR3 spans 15 residues. Germline trimming cut 2 bases from V and 1 base from J; bases unmatched to any gene: 5. Here the CDR3 reads CASSYRGGTSYEQYF. In nucleotides, the CDR3 is TGTGCCAGCAGTTACAGAGGGGGCACTTCCTACGAGCAGTACTTC.

In its sample, this clone was seen once. V usage is TRBV3-1 (or the pseudogene TRBV3-2) and J usage is TRBJ2-7; D is uncertain. Trimming took 3 bases from V and 4 from J, leaving 4 bases between them. The CDR3 has 11 amino acids. CDR1 LGHDT and CDR2 YNNKEL come from the germline V gene (reference sequence). The DNA of the CDR3 is TGTGCCAGCAGCCAGTTATACGAGCAGTACTTC. Protein: CASSQLYEQYF.

This clone was detected a few times. V and J are TRBV3-1 (or the pseudogene TRBV3-2) and TRBJ2-3; D not resolved. Germline values: CDR1 LGHDT, CDR2 YNNKEL (reference sequence). Trimming cost V 0 bases and J 6 bases, with 16 bases left between them. The CDR3 is 16 amino acids. CDR3 nucleotides: TGTGCCAGCAGCCAAGAGAGCCATCTAGAATATGATACGCAGTATTTT. It is translated as CASSQESHLEYDTQYF.

The chain recombines TRBV10-2 with TRBJ1-2, with 8 bases that match TRBD1. The CDR3 runs 16 residues. Germline trimming cut 0 bases from V and 1 base from J; bases unmatched to any gene: 4. The germline gives CDR1 WSHSY, CDR2 SAAADI. The CDR3 nucleotides are TGCGCCAGCAGTGAGTCTGGAGGACAGGGTAACTATGGCTACACCTTC. Its protein is CASSESGGQGNYGYTF.

The J gene is TRBJ2-1, the V gene TRBV11-2; 9 positions match TRBD1. Trimming cost V 4 bases and J 6 bases; bases outside gene matches: 7. The CDR3 sequence is 15 residues long. Germline CDR1 reads SGHAT; CDR2 reads FQNNGV. CDR3 residues: CASSSEQGASNEQFF. CDR3 in DNA: TGTGCCAGCAGCTCCGAACAGGGGGCATCCAATGAGCAGTTCTTC.

CDR3 residues: CASRRREGGELFF. The CDR3 DNA follows: TGTGCCAGCAGGAGACGGGAAGGCGGGGAGCTGTTTTTT. This chain uses TRBV6-5 with TRBJ2-2; D possibly corresponds to TRBD2 (5 bases). In germline, CDR1 is MNHEY, CDR2 SVGAGI. The CDR3 sequence is 13 residues long. V lost 6 bases and J 7 bases, leaving 12 bases between the germline ends.

The V and J genes are TRBV12-2 and TRBJ1-2. TRBV12-2 is marked as a pseudogene. The CDR3 sequence is 14 residues long. CDR3 amino acids: CASRLGGLDYGYTF. In DNA, the CDR3 is TGTGCAAGTCGCTTGGGGGGGCTGGACTATGGCTACACCTTC.

CDR3 region: CASSPGQHYSPLHF. The CDR3 DNA reads as TGTGCCAGTAGTCCCGGACAACACTATTCACCCCTCCACTTT. The J gene is TRBJ1-6, the V gene TRBV19; perhaps TRBD1 as D (5 bases). The CDR3 contains 14 residues. CDR1 is LNHDA and CDR2 is SQIVND in the germline V gene (reference sequence). V shed 5 bases and J shed 8 bases, with 13 bases lying between them.

V gene TRBV19 combines with J gene TRBJ2-1; TRBD2 aligns across 7 bases. The CDR3 sequence is 17 residues long. Looked up from germline, CDR1 is LNHDA and CDR2 is SQIVND (reference sequence). V lost 7 bases to trimming and J lost 2 bases; unmatched junction nucleotides: 14. CDR3 residues: CASTQLVGGETYNEQFF. The CDR3 DNA sequence: TGTGCCAGTACCCAACTTGTGGGAGGGGAGACCTACAATGAGCAGTTCTTC.

This clone was seen only a few times. CDR3 residues: CASSRQGNYGYTF. DNA for the CDR3: TGTGCCAGCAGTCGCCAGGGGAACTATGGCTACACCTTC. The chain employs TRBV6-5 and TRBJ1-2, with D possibly being TRBD1 (6 bases). This CDR3 spans 13 amino acids. Trimming removed 5 bases from V and 2 bases from J, with 9 bases in between. Looked up from germline, CDR1 is MNHEY and CDR2 is SVGAGI.

V usage is TRBV12-5 and J usage is TRBJ2-2, with 13 bases that match TRBD2. Per the germline V gene, CDR1 is LGHNT and CDR2 is FRNRAP. V gave up 1 base and J gave up 6 bases; unmatched junction bases: 11. This CDR3 has 19 amino acids. The CDR3 DNA sequence: TGTGCTAGTGGTTTGGGCGGGACTAGCGGGACACCTTCACCCGGGGAGCTGTTTTTT. Its translation is CASGLGGTSGTPSPGELFF.

The chain has TRBV5-6 and TRBJ1-1; D ambiguous. The length of the CDR3 is 16 residues. V lost 0 bases to trimming and J lost 0 bases, with 12 bases between them. Germline-derived CDR1 and CDR2 are SGHDT and YYEEEE. The CDR3 sequence is CASSLVTAMLNTEAFF. The CDR3 region has the DNA TGTGCCAGCAGCTTGGTAACAGCCATGCTGAACACTGAAGCTTTCTTT.

This chain links TRBV29-1 with TRBJ2-2, with D perhaps TRBD1 (6 bases). V dropped 6 bases and J dropped 7 bases, with 21 bases sitting between them. This CDR3 has 15 residues. Germline CDR1 and CDR2: SQVTM and ANQGSEA. The CDR3 is CSVNPASGAGGELFF. The CDR3 DNA reads TGCAGCGTCAATCCAGCGTCAGGGGCGGGCGGGGAGCTGTTTTTT.

The table lists this clone with a few counts. The V call is TRBV19, the J call TRBJ2-5; tentatively, D is TRBD2 (6 bases). The CDR3 runs to 14 residues. Germline CDR1 and CDR2: LNHDA and SQIVND (reference sequence). Trimming pared 6 bases from V and 5 bases from J, leaving 16 bases between. The CDR3 sequence is CASSGIESGETQYF. The CDR3 DNA reads as TGTGCCAGTAGCGGGATCGAGAGCGGGGAGACCCAGTACTTC.

The V and J genes are TRBV30 and TRBJ2-1, with TRBD2 identical over 7 bases. The germline V gene has CDR1 GTSNPN and CDR2 SVGIG (reference sequence). CDR3 length: 14 amino acids. After removal of 4 bases from V and 4 bases from J, the junction contained 7 bases not matched to a gene. The CDR3 bases are TGTGCCTGGACCCGGGACTACAATTACAATGAGCAGTTCTTC. As protein: CAWTRDYNYNEQFF.